This T cell receptor beta chain was profiled in a study of blood T cell repertoires in COVID-19. Study details: PBMCs, B-cell-depleted T cells, or T cells were the source of the cDNA or gDNA that made up the material.

Everyone who took part was roughly 18 to 89 years old, and they came from 20 to 25 US areas. In the source study's methods: The authors estimated nucleated cell counts from reference gene primer amplification. Sequencing used immunoSEQ multiplex PCR; TCRdb keeps in-frame clones, though not all of them. Clone size and the V and J calls come from that table; the DNA yielded D and trimming. The repertoire consists of more than 200,000 clones, with roughly 87% occurring once and the leading ten covering about 7%. Sequencing input: PBMCs or T cells enriched from blood (not recorded which). This TCR was recovered from a man younger than 45 in a cohort exposed to, infected with or recovered from COVID-19 (not recorded which).

Here the CDR3 reads CASSQTGLASGTDTQYF. CDR3 DNA sequence: TGCGCCAGCAGCCAAACGGGACTAGCCTCTGGCACAGATACGCAGTATTTT. The V call is TRBV4-3, the J call TRBJ2-3; 9 bases fit TRBD2. This CDR3 is 17 amino acids long. Per germline, CDR1 LGHNA and CDR2 YSLEER. Losses at the gene ends were 2 bases for V and 1 base for J; bases not matched to a gene: 7.